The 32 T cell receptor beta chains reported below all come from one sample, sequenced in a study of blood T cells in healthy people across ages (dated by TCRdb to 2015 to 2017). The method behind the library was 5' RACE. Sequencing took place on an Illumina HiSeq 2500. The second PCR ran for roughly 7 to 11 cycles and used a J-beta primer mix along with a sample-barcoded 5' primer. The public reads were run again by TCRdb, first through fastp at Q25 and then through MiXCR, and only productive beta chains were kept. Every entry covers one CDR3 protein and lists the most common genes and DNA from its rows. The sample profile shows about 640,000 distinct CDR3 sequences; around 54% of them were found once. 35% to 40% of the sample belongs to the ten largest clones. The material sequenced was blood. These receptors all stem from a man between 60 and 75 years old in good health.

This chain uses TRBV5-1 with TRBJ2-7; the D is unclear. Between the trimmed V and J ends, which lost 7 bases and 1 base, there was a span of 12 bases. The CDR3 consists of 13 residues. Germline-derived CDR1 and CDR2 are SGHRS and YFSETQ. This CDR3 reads CASPAQGSYEQYF. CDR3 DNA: TGCGCCAGCCCTGCTCAAGGTTCCTACGAGCAGTACTTC.

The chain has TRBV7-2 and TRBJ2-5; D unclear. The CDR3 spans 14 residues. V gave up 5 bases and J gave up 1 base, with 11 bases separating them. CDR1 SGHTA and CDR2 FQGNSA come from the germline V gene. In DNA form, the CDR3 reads TGTGCCAGCAGCATCCAGACGGTCCAAGAGACCCAGTACTTC. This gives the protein CASSIQTVQETQYF.

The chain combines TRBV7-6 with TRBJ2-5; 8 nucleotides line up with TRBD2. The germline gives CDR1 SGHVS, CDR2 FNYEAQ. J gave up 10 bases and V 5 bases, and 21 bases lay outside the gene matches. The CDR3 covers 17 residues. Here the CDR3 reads CASSRLSQAGAGDDQYF. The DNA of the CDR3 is TGTGCCAGCAGCCGCCTTTCTCAGGCCGGAGCGGGGGATGACCAGTACTTC.

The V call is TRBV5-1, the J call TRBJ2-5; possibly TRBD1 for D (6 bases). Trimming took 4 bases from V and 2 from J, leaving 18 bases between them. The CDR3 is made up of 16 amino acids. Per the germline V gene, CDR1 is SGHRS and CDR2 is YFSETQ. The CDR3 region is CASSPGVGHIQETQYF. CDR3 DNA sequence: TGCGCCAGCAGCCCTGGAGTGGGACACATACAAGAGACCCAGTACTTC.

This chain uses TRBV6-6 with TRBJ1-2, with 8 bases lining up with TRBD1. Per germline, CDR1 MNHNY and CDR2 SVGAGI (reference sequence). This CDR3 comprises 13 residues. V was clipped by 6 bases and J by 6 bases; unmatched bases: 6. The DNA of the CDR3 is TGTGCCAGCAGGAGACAGGGGAAGGATGGCTACACCTTC. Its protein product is CASRRQGKDGYTF.

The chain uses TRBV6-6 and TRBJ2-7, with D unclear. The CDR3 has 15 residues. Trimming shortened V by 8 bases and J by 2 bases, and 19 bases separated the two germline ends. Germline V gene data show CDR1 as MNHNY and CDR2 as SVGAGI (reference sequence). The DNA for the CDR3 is TGTGCCAGCGGAGTTTTAGGGCCAGGCCCCTACGAGCAGTACTTC. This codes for CASGVLGPGPYEQYF.

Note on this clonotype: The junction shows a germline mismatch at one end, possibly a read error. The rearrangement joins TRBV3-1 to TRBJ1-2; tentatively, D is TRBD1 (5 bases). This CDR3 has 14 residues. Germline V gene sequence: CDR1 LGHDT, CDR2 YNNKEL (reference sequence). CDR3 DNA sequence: TGTGCCAGCGGCCAAGCTGACAGAAACTATGGCTACACCTTC. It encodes CASGQADRNYGYTF.

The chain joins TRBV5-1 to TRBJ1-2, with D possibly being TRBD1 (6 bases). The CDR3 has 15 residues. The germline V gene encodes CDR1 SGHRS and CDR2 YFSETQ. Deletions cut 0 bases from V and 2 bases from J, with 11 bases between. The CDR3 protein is CASSLGSGENYGYTF. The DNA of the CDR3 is TGCGCCAGCAGCTTGGGTTCAGGGGAGAACTATGGCTACACCTTC.

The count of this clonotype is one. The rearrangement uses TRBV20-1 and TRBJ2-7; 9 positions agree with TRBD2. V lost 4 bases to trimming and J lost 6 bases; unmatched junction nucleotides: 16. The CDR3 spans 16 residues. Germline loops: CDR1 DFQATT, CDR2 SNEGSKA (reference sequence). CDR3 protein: CSATLFGGGAGGEQYF. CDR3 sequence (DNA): TGCAGTGCTACGTTGTTTGGCGGGGGGGCCGGTGGCGAGCAGTACTTC.

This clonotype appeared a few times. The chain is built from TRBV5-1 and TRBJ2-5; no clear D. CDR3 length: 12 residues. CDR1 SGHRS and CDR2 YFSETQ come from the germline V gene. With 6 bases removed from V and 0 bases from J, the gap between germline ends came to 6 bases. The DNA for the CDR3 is TGCGCCAGCATGGTGAACCAAGAGACCCAGTACTTC. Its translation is CASMVNQETQYF.

The CDR3 reads CASSLGVRSSYNEQFF. CDR3 coding DNA: TGCGCCAGCAGCTTGGGTGTGCGGTCCTCCTACAATGAGCAGTTCTTC. The rearrangement uses TRBV5-1 and TRBJ2-1; D gene uncertain. This CDR3 has 16 residues. CDR1 and CDR2 (germline): SGHRS, YFSETQ. Deletions cut 0 bases from V and 0 bases from J, with 10 bases between.

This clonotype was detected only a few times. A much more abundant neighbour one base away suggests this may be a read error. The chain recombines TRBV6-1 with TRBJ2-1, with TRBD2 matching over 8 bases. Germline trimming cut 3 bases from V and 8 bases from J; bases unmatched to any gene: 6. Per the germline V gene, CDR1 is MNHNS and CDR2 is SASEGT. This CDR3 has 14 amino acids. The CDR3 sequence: CASSEGGGRDEQFF. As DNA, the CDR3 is TGTGCCAGCAGTGAGGGCGGGGGGCGAGATGAGCAGTTCTTC.

The CDR3 region has the DNA TGTGCCAGCAGCCAACAGGACGAAAAACTGTTTTTT. It specifies CASSQQDEKLFF. The chain carries TRBV3-1 and TRBJ1-4; unclear D gene. CDR1 and CDR2 from the germline V gene are LGHDT and YNNKEL (reference sequence). Trimming removed 2 bases at V and 8 bases at J, with 6 bases between. The CDR3 is 12 residues long.

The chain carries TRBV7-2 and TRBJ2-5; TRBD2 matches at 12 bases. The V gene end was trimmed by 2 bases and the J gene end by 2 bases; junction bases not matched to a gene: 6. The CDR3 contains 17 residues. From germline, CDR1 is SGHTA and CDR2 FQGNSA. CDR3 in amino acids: CASSLFFGTSGQETQYF. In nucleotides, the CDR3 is TGTGCCAGCAGCTTATTTTTCGGGACTAGCGGGCAAGAGACCCAGTACTTC. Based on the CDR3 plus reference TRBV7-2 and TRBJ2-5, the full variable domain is GAGVSQSPSNKVTEKGKDVELRCDPISGHTALYWYRQSLGQGLEFLIYFQGNSAPDKSGLPSDRFSAERTGGSVSTLTIQRTQQEDSAVYLCASSLFFGTSGQETQYFGPGTRLLVL.

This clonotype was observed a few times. This chain's CDR3 is CASSPIGHIQETQYF. The CDR3 bases are TGCGCCAGCAGCCCCATAGGACACATCCAAGAGACCCAGTACTTC. V usage is TRBV4-1 and J usage is TRBJ2-5; D is possibly TRBD1 (5 bases). This CDR3 has 15 amino acids. V lost 4 bases and J 1 base, leaving 13 bases between the germline ends. Germline-derived CDR1 and CDR2 are MGHRA and YSYEKL.

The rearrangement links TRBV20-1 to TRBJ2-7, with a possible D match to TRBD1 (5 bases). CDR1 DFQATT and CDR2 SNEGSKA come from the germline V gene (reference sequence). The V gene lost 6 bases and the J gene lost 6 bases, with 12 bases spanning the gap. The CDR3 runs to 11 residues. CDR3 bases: TGCAGTGCCAGGGCCTTCGGCGAGCAGTACTTC. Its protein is CSARAFGEQYF.

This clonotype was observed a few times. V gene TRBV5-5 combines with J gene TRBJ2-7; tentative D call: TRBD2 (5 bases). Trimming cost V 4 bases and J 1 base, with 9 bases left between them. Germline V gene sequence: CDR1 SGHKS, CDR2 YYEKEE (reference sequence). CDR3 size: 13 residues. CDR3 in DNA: TGTGCCAGCAGCCCCGGGATTTCCTACGAGCAGTACTTC. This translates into CASSPGISYEQYF.

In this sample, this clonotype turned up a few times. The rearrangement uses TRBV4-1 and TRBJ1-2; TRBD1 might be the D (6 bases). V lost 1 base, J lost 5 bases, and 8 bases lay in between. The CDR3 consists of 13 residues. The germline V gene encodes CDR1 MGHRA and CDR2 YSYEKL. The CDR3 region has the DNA TGCGCCAGCAGCCAAGCCAGGGGATATGGCTACACCTTC. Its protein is CASSQARGYGYTF.

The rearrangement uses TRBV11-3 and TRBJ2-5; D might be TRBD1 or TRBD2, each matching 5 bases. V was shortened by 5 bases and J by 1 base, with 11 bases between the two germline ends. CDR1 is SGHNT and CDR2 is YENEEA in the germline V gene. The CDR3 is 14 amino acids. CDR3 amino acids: CASSNPGTQETQYF. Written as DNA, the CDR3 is TGTGCCAGCAGCAATCCCGGGACCCAAGAGACCCAGTACTTC.

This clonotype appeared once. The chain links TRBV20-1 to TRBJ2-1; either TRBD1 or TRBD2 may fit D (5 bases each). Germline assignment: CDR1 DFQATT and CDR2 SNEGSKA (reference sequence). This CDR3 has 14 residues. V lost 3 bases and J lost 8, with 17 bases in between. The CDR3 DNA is TGCAGTGCTAGTTCCCCAGAGGGGCACGATGAGCAGTTCTTC. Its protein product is CSASSPEGHDEQFF.

CDR3 loop: CASSAYPRRVYEQYF. Here the CDR3 DNA reads TGTGCCAGCAGTGCCTACCCGAGAAGGGTCTACGAGCAGTACTTC. This chain links TRBV27 with TRBJ2-7; D remains ambiguous. Germline V gives CDR1 MNHEY, CDR2 SMNVEV (reference sequence). The CDR3 runs to 15 residues. V lost 5 bases and J lost 3, with 17 bases in between.

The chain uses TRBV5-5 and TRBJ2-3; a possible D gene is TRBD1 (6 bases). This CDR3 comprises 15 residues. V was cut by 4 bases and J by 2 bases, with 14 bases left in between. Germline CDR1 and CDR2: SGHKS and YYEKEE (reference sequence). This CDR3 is CASSRWDISTDTQYF. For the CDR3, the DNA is TGTGCCAGCAGCAGGTGGGACATTTCCACAGATACGCAGTATTTT.

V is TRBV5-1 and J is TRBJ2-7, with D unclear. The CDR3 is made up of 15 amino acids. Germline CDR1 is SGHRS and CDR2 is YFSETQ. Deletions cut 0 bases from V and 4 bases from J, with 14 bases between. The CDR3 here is CASSLASTSQYEQYF. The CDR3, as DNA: TGCGCCAGCAGCTTGGCCAGTACGTCACAGTACGAGCAGTACTTC.

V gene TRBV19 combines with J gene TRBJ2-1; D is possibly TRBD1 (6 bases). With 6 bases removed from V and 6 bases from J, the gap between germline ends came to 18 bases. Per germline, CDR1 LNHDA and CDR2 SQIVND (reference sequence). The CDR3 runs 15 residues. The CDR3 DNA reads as TGTGCCAGTAGAATTACAGGGAGTGCCGCCAATGAGCAGTTCTTC. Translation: CASRITGSAANEQFF. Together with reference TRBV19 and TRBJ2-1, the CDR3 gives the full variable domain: DGGITQSPKYLFRKEGQNVTLSCEQNLNHDAMYWYRQDPGQGLRLIYYSQIVNDFQKGDIAEGYSVSREKKESFPLTVTSAQKNPTAFYLCASRITGSAANEQFFGPGTRLTVL.

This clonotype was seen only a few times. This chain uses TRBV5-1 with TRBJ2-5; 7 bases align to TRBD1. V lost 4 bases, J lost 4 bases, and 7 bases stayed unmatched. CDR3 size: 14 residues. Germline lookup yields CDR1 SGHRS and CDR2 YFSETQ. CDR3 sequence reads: CASSRGTEGETQYF. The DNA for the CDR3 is TGCGCCAGCAGCCGTGGGACAGAAGGAGAGACCCAGTACTTC.

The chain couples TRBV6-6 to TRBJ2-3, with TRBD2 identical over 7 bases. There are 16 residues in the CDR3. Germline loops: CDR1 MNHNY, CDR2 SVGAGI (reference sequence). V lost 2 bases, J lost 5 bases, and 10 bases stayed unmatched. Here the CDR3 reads CASSYSGTARRDTQYF. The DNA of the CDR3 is TGTGCCAGCAGTTACAGCGGGACTGCACGGAGAGATACGCAGTATTTT.

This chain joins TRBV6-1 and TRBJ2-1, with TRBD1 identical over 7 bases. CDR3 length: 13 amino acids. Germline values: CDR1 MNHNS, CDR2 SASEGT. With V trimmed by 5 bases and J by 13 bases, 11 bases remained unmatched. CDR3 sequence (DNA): TGTGCCAGCAGTAAACAGGGGAACGTGACCCAGTTCTTC. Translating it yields CASSKQGNVTQFF.

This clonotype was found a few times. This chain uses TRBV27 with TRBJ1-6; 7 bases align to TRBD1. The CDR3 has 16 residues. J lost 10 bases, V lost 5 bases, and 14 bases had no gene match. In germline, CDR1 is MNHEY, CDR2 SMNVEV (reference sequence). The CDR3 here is CASSALYRGRGSPLHF. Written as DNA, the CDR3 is TGTGCCAGCAGTGCCCTCTACAGGGGTAGGGGATCACCCCTCCACTTT.

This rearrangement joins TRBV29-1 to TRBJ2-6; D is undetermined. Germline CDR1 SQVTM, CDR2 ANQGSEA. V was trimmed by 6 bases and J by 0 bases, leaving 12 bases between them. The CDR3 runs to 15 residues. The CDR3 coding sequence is TGCAGCGTGAGTACTCCGAGCTCTGGGGCCAACGTCCTGACTTTC. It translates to CSVSTPSSGANVLTF.

This CDR3 is CASSQGARGYTF. The CDR3 nucleotides are TGTGCCAGCAGTCAGGGGGCGAGAGGCTACACCTTC. This rearrangement joins TRBV27 to TRBJ1-2; 8 nucleotides match TRBD1. Looked up from germline, CDR1 is MNHEY and CDR2 is SMNVEV (reference sequence). The V segment lost 5 bases and the J segment 8 bases; nucleotides outside the gene matches: 4. The CDR3 covers 12 residues.

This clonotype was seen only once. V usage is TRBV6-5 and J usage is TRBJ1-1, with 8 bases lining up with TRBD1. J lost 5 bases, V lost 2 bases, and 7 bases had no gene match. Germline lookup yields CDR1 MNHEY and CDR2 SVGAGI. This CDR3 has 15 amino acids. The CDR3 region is CASSYPGQGGTEAFF. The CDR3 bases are TGTGCCAGCAGTTACCCAGGACAGGGTGGGACTGAAGCTTTCTTT.

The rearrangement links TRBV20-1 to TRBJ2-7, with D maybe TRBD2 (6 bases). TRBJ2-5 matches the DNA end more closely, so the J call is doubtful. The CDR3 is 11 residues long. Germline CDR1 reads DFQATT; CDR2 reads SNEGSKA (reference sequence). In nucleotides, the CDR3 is TGCAGTGCCCCCGGGAGAGAGACCCAGTACTTC. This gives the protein CSAPGRETQYF.